This is a list of T cell receptor beta chains from one sample in a study of cytomegalovirus exposure and HLA in healthy donors. TCRdb's table, derived via immunoSEQ multiplex PCR, lists solely in-frame clones and lacks some. The sample contains approximately 110,000 clones, 74% of which appear only once. Sequenced: PBMCs. The receptor set was obtained from a man aged 50-59 years in good health and CMV-seropositive. Both conserved end residues are part of each CDR3. Each record gives: J gene, clone size, V gene, D gene, CDR3 DNA, CDR3 protein. D genes are given only for firm matches. Rows may omit the clone size; those that give it use once, few, many or a size class.

TRBJ2-5 once TRBV7-8 TRBD2 TGTGCCAGCAGCCCCCAGACGAGGGATGTGGGGAGGGGAGAGACCCAGTACTTC CASSPQTRDVGRGETQYF
TRBJ1-5 . TRBV19 TRBD1 TGTGCCAGTAGCTCTCCGCAGGGGGCAAGCAATCAGCCCCAGCATTTT CASSSPQGASNQPQHF
TRBJ2-6 . TRBV19 TRBD2 TGTGCCAGTAGTATGGTCCAGCGGGGGGGCTCTGGGGCCAACGGCCTGACTTTC CASSMVQRGGSGANGLTF
TRBJ2-2 few TRBV6-1 . TGTGCCAGCAGTTCGGTTGGCACCGGGGAGCTGTTTTTT CASSSVGTGELFF
TRBJ2-2 . TRBV7-8 . TGTGCCAGCAGCTTCCGGAGGATCACCGGGGAGCTGTTTTTT CASSFRRITGELFF
TRBJ1-4 . TRBV15 . TGTGCCACCACCTCCCCCCTGAGGGGAGGTAATGAAAAACTGTTTTTT CATTSPLRGGNEKLFF
TRBJ1-2 . TRBV5-1 . TGCGCCAGCAGCTTGCAGGGTGGTTATGGCTACACCTTC CASSLQGGYGYTF
TRBJ2-7 . TRBV15 TRBD2 TGTGCCACCAGTTGGACTAGCGGGAGCCCCTACGAGCAGTACTTC CATSWTSGSPYEQYF
TRBJ1-4 . TRBV19 TRBD1 TGTGCCAGTAGCCGCCTCTTATATCGGACAGGGGCTAATGAAAAACTGTTTTTT CASSRLLYRTGANEKLFF
TRBJ2-7 . TRBV4-2 TRBD2 TGTGCCAGCAGCCTAGGGACTAGCGGGTCTTACGAGCAGTACTTC CASSLGTSGSYEQYF
TRBJ1-1 . TRBV29-1 TRBD1 TGCAGCGTCAGGACAGGGGAGAACACTGAAGCTTTCTTT CSVRTGENTEAFF
TRBJ1-2 . TRBV28 . TGTGCCAGCAGTTTTTCCCTTGAGAATGGCTACACCTTC CASSFSLENGYTF
TRBJ2-5 once TRBV29-1 TRBD1 TGCAGCGTCCAGGGACAGGGAGGGGAGACCCAGTACTTC CSVQGQGGETQYF
TRBJ1-1 . TRBV2 . TGTGCCAGCAGGCTCGGGACATCGAACACTGAAGCTTTCTTT CASRLGTSNTEAFF